This is a list of T cell receptor beta chains from one sample in a study of OX40 agonist ivuxolimab in advanced cancers. TCRdb keeps only in-frame clones here, not all; method: immunoSEQ multiplex PCR. Of 20,000 or so clones listed, roughly 88% are singletons. Sample: CD4+ or CD8+ T cells sorted from blood, taken in a trial of the OX40 agonist ivuxolimab. The source is an adult with an advanced solid tumor such as melanoma, head and neck, liver or kidney cancer. Both conserved end residues are part of each CDR3. The D gene is left open where the match is weak. Only part of the rows carry a size: once, few, many, or a class if the clone is expanded.

clone_size: NA; j_call: TRBJ2-1; d_call: NA; v_call: TRBV19; cdr3_aa: CASRNWYYNEQFF; cdr3_nt: TGTGCCAGTAGGAACTGGTACTACAATGAGCAGTTCTTC
clone_size: NA; j_call: TRBJ2-5; d_call: NA; v_call: TRBV19; cdr3_aa: CASSLAWTQETQYF; cdr3_nt: TGTGCCAGTAGTCTAGCCTGGACCCAAGAGACCCAGTACTTC
clone_size: once; j_call: TRBJ2-2; d_call: TRBD2; v_call: TRBV28; cdr3_aa: CASSGLLAGAAGELFF; cdr3_nt: TGTGCCAGCAGTGGACTTCTAGCGGGAGCTGCCGGGGAGCTGTTTTTT
clone_size: NA; j_call: TRBJ2-2; d_call: TRBD2; v_call: TRBV5-6; cdr3_aa: CASSWETSVGTGELFF; cdr3_nt: TGTGCCAGCAGCTGGGAGACTAGCGTAGGAACCGGGGAGCTGTTTTTT
clone_size: NA; j_call: TRBJ1-1; d_call: TRBD1; v_call: TRBV6-5; cdr3_aa: CASSYSGGAGITEAFF; cdr3_nt: TGTGCCAGCAGTTACTCAGGGGGCGCAGGTATCACTGAAGCTTTCTTT
clone_size: NA; j_call: TRBJ2-5; d_call: NA; v_call: TRBV28; cdr3_aa: CASSFVDKRTQYF; cdr3_nt: TGTGCCAGCAGTTTTGTAGATAAGAGAACCCAGTACTTC
clone_size: NA; j_call: TRBJ2-7; d_call: TRBD2; v_call: TRBV2; cdr3_aa: CASSGTSGRDEQYF; cdr3_nt: TGTGCCAGCTCCGGGACTAGCGGGAGAGACGAGCAGTACTTC
clone_size: NA; j_call: TRBJ2-7; d_call: TRBD2; v_call: TRBV4-3; cdr3_aa: CASSQEWAGGYSYEQYF; cdr3_nt: TGCGCCAGCAGCCAAGAATGGGCGGGAGGGTACTCCTACGAGCAGTACTTC
clone_size: NA; j_call: TRBJ2-1; d_call: TRBD1; v_call: TRBV5-8; cdr3_aa: CASSFDRGLNEQFF; cdr3_nt: TGTGCCAGCAGCTTCGACAGGGGGCTCAATGAGCAGTTCTTC
clone_size: NA; j_call: TRBJ2-1; d_call: TRBD2; v_call: TRBV7-2; cdr3_aa: CASSDQRGYNEQFF; cdr3_nt: TGTGCCAGCAGTGACCAGCGGGGGTACAATGAGCAGTTCTTC
clone_size: NA; j_call: TRBJ2-1; d_call: NA; v_call: TRBV19; cdr3_aa: CASSLGRYNEQFF; cdr3_nt: TGTGCCAGTAGTCTGGGCAGGTACAATGAGCAGTTCTTC
clone_size: NA; j_call: TRBJ1-1; d_call: TRBD1; v_call: TRBV27; cdr3_aa: CASSPTGGLNTEAFF; cdr3_nt: TGTGCCAGCAGCCCAACAGGGGGCTTGAACACTGAAGCTTTCTTT
clone_size: few; j_call: TRBJ2-1; d_call: NA; v_call: TRBV28; cdr3_aa: CASSLSGSIANEQFF; cdr3_nt: TGTGCCAGCAGTTTGTCGGGATCAATTGCCAATGAGCAGTTCTTC
clone_size: NA; j_call: TRBJ2-1; d_call: NA; v_call: TRBV7-3; cdr3_aa: CASSLILHNEQFF; cdr3_nt: TGTGCCAGCAGCTTAATTCTTCACAATGAGCAGTTCTTC
clone_size: once; j_call: TRBJ2-7; d_call: NA; v_call: TRBV7-7; cdr3_aa: CASSFGGNLYEQYF; cdr3_nt: TGTGCCAGCAGCTTTGGTGGGAACCTCTACGAGCAGTACTTC
clone_size: NA; j_call: TRBJ2-2; d_call: NA; v_call: TRBV5-1; cdr3_aa: CASGNTGELFF; cdr3_nt: TGCGCCAGCGGTAACACCGGGGAGCTGTTTTTT
clone_size: NA; j_call: TRBJ2-3; d_call: NA; v_call: TRBV9; cdr3_aa: CASSVGPGGNTDTQYF; cdr3_nt: TGTGCCAGCAGCGTAGGGCCTGGCGGGAACACAGATACGCAGTATTTT
clone_size: NA; j_call: TRBJ2-2; d_call: NA; v_call: TRBV9; cdr3_aa: CASCGANTGELFF; cdr3_nt: TGTGCCAGCTGCGGAGCGAACACCGGGGAGCTGTTTTTT
clone_size: NA; j_call: TRBJ2-7; d_call: TRBD2; v_call: TRBV4-3; cdr3_aa: CASSQATSSGAYEQYF; cdr3_nt: TGCGCCAGCAGCCAAGCCACCTCTAGCGGAGCCTACGAGCAGTACTTC
clone_size: NA; j_call: TRBJ1-2; d_call: NA; v_call: TRBV5-1; cdr3_aa: CASSLVRGADGYTF; cdr3_nt: TGCGCCAGCAGCTTGGTCCGGGGCGCGGATGGCTACACCTTC
clone_size: NA; j_call: TRBJ1-1; d_call: TRBD1; v_call: TRBV4-3; cdr3_aa: CASSQYRGLGTEAFF; cdr3_nt: TGCGCCAGCAGCCAATACAGGGGGCTTGGCACTGAAGCTTTCTTT
clone_size: NA; j_call: TRBJ2-7; d_call: TRBD2; v_call: TRBV7-9; cdr3_aa: CASSFAGGNPYEQYF; cdr3_nt: TGTGCCAGCAGCTTCGCGGGAGGGAACCCCTACGAGCAGTACTTC
clone_size: NA; j_call: TRBJ1-2; d_call: NA; v_call: TRBV6-5; cdr3_aa: CASSVRQDYNYGYTF; cdr3_nt: TGTGCCAGCAGCGTACGACAGGACTATAACTATGGCTACACCTTC
clone_size: NA; j_call: TRBJ1-4; d_call: TRBD1; v_call: TRBV6-5; cdr3_aa: CASSYRDRGTGEKLFF; cdr3_nt: TGTGCCAGCAGTTACAGAGACAGGGGGACGGGTGAAAAACTGTTTTTT
clone_size: NA; j_call: TRBJ2-1; d_call: NA; v_call: TRBV27; cdr3_aa: CASRPGSSYNEQFF; cdr3_nt: TGTGCCAGCAGGCCTGGAAGCTCCTACAATGAGCAGTTCTTC
clone_size: NA; j_call: TRBJ2-5; d_call: TRBD1; v_call: TRBV5-8; cdr3_aa: CASSSGTGEPLQETQYF; cdr3_nt: TGTGCCAGCAGCTCCGGGACAGGCGAACCCCTCCAAGAGACCCAGTACTTC
clone_size: NA; j_call: TRBJ2-2; d_call: TRBD1; v_call: TRBV18; cdr3_aa: CASSPLTGVPTGELFF; cdr3_nt: TGTGCCAGCTCACCGCTTACAGGGGTCCCCACCGGGGAGCTGTTTTTT
clone_size: once; j_call: TRBJ2-1; d_call: NA; v_call: TRBV19; cdr3_aa: CASKAAGYNEQFF; cdr3_nt: TGTGCCAGTAAGGCAGCGGGTTACAATGAGCAGTTCTTC
clone_size: once; j_call: TRBJ1-2; d_call: TRBD1; v_call: TRBV19; cdr3_aa: CASNTGTEFYGYTF; cdr3_nt: TGTGCCTCAAACACCGGGACAGAGTTCTATGGCTACACCTTC
clone_size: NA; j_call: TRBJ2-1; d_call: TRBD2; v_call: TRBV6-5; cdr3_aa: CASSSLAGGDNEQFF; cdr3_nt: TGTGCCAGCAGCTCACTAGCGGGAGGGGACAATGAGCAGTTCTTC
clone_size: NA; j_call: TRBJ2-1; d_call: TRBD1; v_call: TRBV19; cdr3_aa: CASSDRGRDEQFF; cdr3_nt: TGTGCCAGTAGTGACAGGGGGCGAGATGAGCAGTTCTTC
clone_size: NA; j_call: TRBJ2-1; d_call: NA; v_call: TRBV25-1; cdr3_aa: CASVGANEQFF; cdr3_nt: TGTGCCAGCGTTGGGGCGAATGAGCAGTTCTTC
clone_size: once; j_call: TRBJ2-7; d_call: TRBD2; v_call: TRBV7-2; cdr3_aa: CASSSPSGRAYEQYF; cdr3_nt: TGTGCCAGCAGTTCTCCTAGCGGGAGGGCCTACGAGCAGTACTTC
clone_size: NA; j_call: TRBJ2-7; d_call: TRBD2; v_call: TRBV11-2; cdr3_aa: CASSFGTSGYEQYF; cdr3_nt: TGTGCCAGCAGCTTCGGGACTAGCGGCTACGAGCAGTACTTC
clone_size: NA; j_call: TRBJ1-2; d_call: TRBD1; v_call: TRBV9; cdr3_aa: CASSPGTGEGYGYTF; cdr3_nt: TGTGCCAGCAGCCCAGGGACAGGGGAGGGCTATGGCTACACCTTC
clone_size: NA; j_call: TRBJ1-1; d_call: TRBD1; v_call: TRBV28; cdr3_aa: CASSLGRGLATEAFF; cdr3_nt: TGTGCCAGCAGTTTAGGCAGGGGGTTGGCCACTGAAGCTTTCTTT
clone_size: NA; j_call: TRBJ2-7; d_call: NA; v_call: TRBV29-1; cdr3_aa: CSVRTGLAYEQYF; cdr3_nt: TGCAGCGTGCGGACGGGTCTCGCCTACGAGCAGTACTTC
clone_size: NA; j_call: TRBJ1-3; d_call: NA; v_call: TRBV11-2; cdr3_aa: CASSLGTGGNTIYF; cdr3_nt: TGTGCCAGCAGCCTGGGGACGGGCGGAAACACCATATATTTT
clone_size: NA; j_call: TRBJ2-7; d_call: TRBD2; v_call: TRBV28; cdr3_aa: CASSTRTSAPYEQYF; cdr3_nt: TGTGCCAGCAGCACAAGGACTAGCGCCCCCTACGAGCAGTACTTC
clone_size: NA; j_call: TRBJ1-1; d_call: NA; v_call: TRBV7-2; cdr3_aa: CASSLGVGITEAFF; cdr3_nt: TGTGCCAGCAGCTTAGGAGTCGGGATCACTGAAGCTTTCTTT
clone_size: NA; j_call: TRBJ2-7; d_call: TRBD2; v_call: TRBV29-1; cdr3_aa: CSVGGLAGPYEQYF; cdr3_nt: TGCAGCGTTGGGGGACTAGCGGGACCTTACGAGCAGTACTTC
clone_size: NA; j_call: TRBJ2-7; d_call: NA; v_call: TRBV14; cdr3_aa: CASYKTGLSYEQYF; cdr3_nt: TGTGCCAGCTACAAGACGGGCCTCTCCTACGAGCAGTACTTC
clone_size: NA; j_call: TRBJ1-1; d_call: NA; v_call: TRBV4-1; cdr3_aa: CASSQDARVNTEAFF; cdr3_nt: TGCGCCAGCAGCCAAGATGCGAGGGTCAACACTGAAGCTTTCTTT
clone_size: NA; j_call: TRBJ2-7; d_call: NA; v_call: TRBV4-3; cdr3_aa: CASSQDRTGTYEQYF; cdr3_nt: TGCGCCAGCAGCCAAGATCGTACGGGTACCTACGAGCAGTACTTC
clone_size: NA; j_call: TRBJ2-4; d_call: NA; v_call: TRBV4-2; cdr3_aa: CASSQDLGDLPFLDKNIQYF; cdr3_nt: TGTGCCAGCAGCCAAGATCTGGGGGACCTTCCTTTTCTAGACAAAAACATTCAGTACTTC
clone_size: NA; j_call: TRBJ2-2; d_call: NA; v_call: TRBV5-1; cdr3_aa: CASSLDWGTGELFF; cdr3_nt: TGCGCCAGCAGCTTGGATTGGGGGACCGGGGAGCTGTTTTTT
clone_size: few; j_call: TRBJ2-7; d_call: NA; v_call: TRBV7-9; cdr3_aa: CASSLDLGEHEQYF; cdr3_nt: TGTGCCAGCAGCTTAGATCTAGGCGAACACGAGCAGTACTTC
clone_size: NA; j_call: TRBJ2-5; d_call: TRBD1; v_call: TRBV30; cdr3_aa: CAWSIGQGRKETQYF; cdr3_nt: TGTGCCTGGAGTATAGGACAGGGGAGGAAAGAGACCCAGTACTTC
clone_size: NA; j_call: TRBJ2-5; d_call: NA; v_call: TRBV7-8; cdr3_aa: CASSLDGYWKSESQYF; cdr3_nt: TGTGCCAGCAGCTTAGATGGATACTGGAAATCGGAGTCCCAGTACTTC
clone_size: NA; j_call: TRBJ2-7; d_call: NA; v_call: TRBV6-1; cdr3_aa: CASSEAVLTYEQYF; cdr3_nt: TGTGCCAGCAGTGAAGCGGTACTAACCTACGAGCAGTACTTC
clone_size: NA; j_call: TRBJ2-3; d_call: TRBD2; v_call: TRBV10-3; cdr3_aa: CAISESSSGSTDTQYF; cdr3_nt: TGTGCCATCAGTGAGTCTTCTAGCGGGAGCACAGATACGCAGTATTTT
clone_size: NA; j_call: TRBJ2-5; d_call: NA; v_call: TRBV9; cdr3_aa: CASSVDREQETQYF; cdr3_nt: TGTGCCAGCAGCGTAGACAGGGAGCAAGAGACCCAGTACTTC
clone_size: NA; j_call: TRBJ2-7; d_call: NA; v_call: TRBV13; cdr3_aa: CASSPGNSYEQYF; cdr3_nt: TGTGCCAGCAGCCCCGGGAACTCCTACGAGCAGTACTTC
clone_size: NA; j_call: TRBJ1-5; d_call: NA; v_call: TRBV19; cdr3_aa: CASSPTVYQPQHF; cdr3_nt: TGTGCCAGTAGTCCTACGGTTTATCAGCCCCAGCATTTT